A single sample gave rise to the 2 T cell receptor beta chains below, sequenced in a study of T cell responses to AZD1222 COVID-19 vaccine. The table came from immunoSEQ multiplex PCR; TCRdb's copy has only in-frame clones and leaves some out. The data contain some 180,000 clones, roughly 92% of them singletons. Sample: peripheral blood, taken on day 0 of AZD1222 vaccination. These TCRs come from an adult in good health.

This clone was observed a few times. This chain links TRBV6-6 with TRBJ1-5; no firm D call. Per the germline V gene, CDR1 is MNHNY and CDR2 is SVGAGI (reference sequence). The CDR3 is made up of 13 amino acids. V was pared by 7 bases and J by 6 bases, with 13 bases between. CDR3 in amino acids: CASTTRSAQPQHF. The CDR3 region has the DNA TGTGCCAGCACCACGAGGTCAGCTCAGCCCCAGCATTTT.

This chain joins TRBV18 and TRBJ1-6; 10 positions match TRBD1. The germline CDR1 and CDR2 sequences are KGHSH and LQKENI. V was pared by 3 bases and J by 7 bases, with 6 bases of the junction left unmatched. The CDR3 is made up of 16 amino acids. The CDR3 nucleotides are TGTGCCAGCTCACCTGTACCGGGACAGGGGAATTCACCCCTCCACTTT. This encodes CASSPVPGQGNSPLHF.